The 9 T cell receptor beta chains in this list originate from one sample, sequenced in a study of cytomegalovirus exposure and HLA in healthy donors. The PCR ran on 60 Vbeta and 13 Jbeta primers. Only in-frame clones appear in the TCRdb table, and some are missing; sequencing was by immunoSEQ multiplex PCR. This table holds 200,000 to 250,000 clones, 80% to 90% found once. The material sequenced was PBMCs. These receptors came from a girl aged 2 to 10 in good health and CMV-seronegative.

The chain links TRBV6-5 to TRBJ1-2; D remains ambiguous. There are 13 residues in the CDR3. V lost 5 bases, J lost 6 bases, and 13 bases lay in between. From germline, CDR1 is MNHEY and CDR2 SVGAGI. The CDR3 DNA is TGTGCCAGCAGTCCTTACGGAAGCGATGGCTACACCTTC. This sequence encodes CASSPYGSDGYTF.

The genes are TRBV6-5 and TRBJ2-7; TRBD2 agrees at 12 bases. CDR1 and CDR2 (germline): MNHEY, SVGAGI. The CDR3 is made up of 16 amino acids. Trimming cost V 0 bases and J 6 bases; bases outside gene matches: 6. In nucleotides, the CDR3 is TGTGCCAGCAGTTACTCAAGGACTAGCGGGATGAGCGAGCAGTACTTC. Its protein product is CASSYSRTSGMSEQYF.

The chain couples TRBV4-1 to TRBJ2-1; 7 bases are a match to TRBD2. Germline V CDR1 and CDR2: MGHRA, YSYEKL. This CDR3 is 16 amino acids long. J was trimmed by 4 bases and V by 3 bases; bases with no gene match: 9. As DNA, the CDR3 is TGCGCCAGCAGCCATGCCAGCGGGGACTTATACAATGAGCAGTTCTTC. The encoded protein is CASSHASGDLYNEQFF.

This clone has just a few counts. The chain joins TRBV10-1 to TRBJ2-7, with no clear D. The CDR3 consists of 13 residues. The ends were cut back, 2 bases at V and 1 base at J, with 6 bases in the middle. Germline CDR1 and CDR2: WNHNN and SYGVQD (reference sequence). DNA of the CDR3: TGCGCCAGCAGTGAGCACAGTTCCTACGAGCAGTACTTC. Protein product: CASSEHSSYEQYF.

Here the CDR3 DNA reads TGTGCCAGCAGCGTTCAGGGTGGGGTGAACACTGAAGCTTTCTTT. It translates to CASSVQGGVNTEAFF. The chain carries TRBV7-6 and TRBJ1-1; D possibly corresponds to TRBD1 (5 bases). From germline, CDR1 is SGHVS and CDR2 FNYEAQ. V was pared by 5 bases and J by 0 bases, with 13 bases between. This CDR3 comprises 15 residues.

CDR3 protein: CASSQDPVNTDTQYF. The CDR3 DNA reads TGCGCCAGCAGCCAAGATCCGGTAAACACAGATACGCAGTATTTT. V gene TRBV4-1 combines with J gene TRBJ2-3; D is uncertain. Trimming left V 0 bases short and J 2 bases short, with 9 bases between. The CDR3 contains 15 residues. The germline V gene encodes CDR1 MGHRA and CDR2 YSYEKL.

The DNA of the CDR3 is TGCAGCGTGGGACAAGGTTGGTCACCCTACGAGCAGTACTTC. Translating it yields CSVGQGWSPYEQYF. The J gene is TRBJ2-5, the V gene TRBV29-1; possible D gene TRBD1, 6 bases. The last part of the DNA fits TRBJ2-7 better; the J call may be wrong. Germline V gene lookup returns CDR1 SQVTM and CDR2 ANQGSEA. The CDR3 loop spans 14 amino acids.

In this sample, this clone turned up a few times. CDR3 DNA sequence: TGTGCCAGCAGCTCACCGGGACTACTTAATGAAAAACTGTTTTTT. Its protein is CASSSPGLLNEKLFF. The chain employs TRBV7-9 and TRBJ1-4; TRBD1 might be the D (5 bases). The ends were cut back, 4 bases at V and 4 bases at J, with 13 bases in the middle. This CDR3 is built from 15 residues. Germline CDR1 and CDR2: SEHNR and FQNEAQ (reference sequence).

This clone was seen a handful of times. The V call is TRBV6-5, the J call TRBJ1-4; no clear D gene. The V gene's germline CDR1 is MNHEY and CDR2 SVGAGI. The V and J ends lost 0 bases and 8 bases respectively, with 10 bases between them. The CDR3 runs to 14 residues. In DNA form, the CDR3 reads TGTGCCAGCAGTTACTCGACTGAGTGGGAAAAACTGTTTTTT. Amino acids: CASSYSTEWEKLFF.